The clone carrying this TCR beta chain has a handful of counts. The antigen remains unidentified. This entry comes from a study of cytomegalovirus exposure and HLA in healthy donors. Findings and limits, study-wide: TCR beta V segments were, for the most part, productive about 87% or about 30% of the time in an earlier analysis. A few V segments could not be told apart, such as TRBV6-2 and TRBV6-3, and were left out.

Looked up from germline, CDR1 is SGHRS and CDR2 is YFSETQ. V lost 1 base and J 8 bases, leaving 12 bases between the germline ends. This CDR3 region has 13 residues. The primer mix had 60 Vbeta and 13 Jbeta primers. The data were produced by immunoSEQ multiplex PCR, yet TCRdb's version contains in-frame clones alone and is incomplete. The table includes about 130,000 clones, more than 15% detected once. V is TRBV5-1 and J is TRBJ2-5, with D uncertain. The clonotype was recovered from a female donor in good health and CMV-seropositive. The sample comprised PBMCs. CDR3 DNA: TGCGCCAGCAGCTTGTACTCCAAGAGCACCCAGTACTTC. Translating gives CASSLYSKSTQYF.